The rows below give T cell receptor beta chains drawn from one sample of a study of post-analysis software for immune sequencing data. TCRdb re-called the PCR reads through MiXCR, storing one row per CDR3 protein. This repertoire shows approximately 350,000 distinct CDR3 sequences, less than 40% found once; its top ten account for under 15%. Sequencing was carried out using blood. All receptors come from a girl between 5 and 17 years old with multiple sclerosis. Both conserved end residues are part of each CDR3. The order of the fields is D gene, J gene, clone size, V gene, CDR3 DNA, CDR3 protein. The D gene is left open where the match is weak. Only part of the rows carry a size: once, few, many, or a class if the clone is expanded.

D gene: -
J gene: TRBJ2-1
clone size: few
V gene: TRBV20-1
CDR3 DNA: TGCAGTGGTGACGGAGTGCTCGGGAATGAGCAGTTCTTC
CDR3 protein: CSGDGVLGNEQFF

D gene: -
J gene: TRBJ2-5
clone size: few
V gene: TRBV4-1
CDR3 DNA: TGCGCCAGCAGCCAAGGTGCCAGCCAAGAGACCCAGTACTTC
CDR3 protein: CASSQGASQETQYF

D gene: TRBD2
J gene: TRBJ2-3
clone size: -
V gene: TRBV20-1
CDR3 DNA: TGCAGTGCTAGGCGGCCTAGCGGGAGCACAGATACGCAGTATTTT
CDR3 protein: CSARRPSGSTDTQYF

D gene: TRBD1
J gene: TRBJ2-5
clone size: few
V gene: TRBV19
CDR3 DNA: TGTGCCAGTAGTACCCGGGCGACAGGGCAAGAGACCCAGTACTTC
CDR3 protein: CASSTRATGQETQYF

D gene: -
J gene: TRBJ1-1
clone size: -
V gene: TRBV4-1
CDR3 DNA: TGCGCCAGCAGCCAAGATGGGGGGCCCAAGAACACTGAAGCTTTCTTT
CDR3 protein: CASSQDGGPKNTEAFF

D gene: -
J gene: TRBJ2-1
clone size: -
V gene: TRBV7-2
CDR3 DNA: TGTGCCAGCAGCCCCACACTAGTAAATGAGCAGTTCTTC
CDR3 protein: CASSPTLVNEQFF

D gene: -
J gene: TRBJ1-1
clone size: -
V gene: TRBV6-1
CDR3 DNA: TGTGCCAGCAGTGACCCCGGCCGGTACACTGAAGCTTTCTTT
CDR3 protein: CASSDPGRYTEAFF

D gene: TRBD1
J gene: TRBJ1-1
clone size: few
V gene: TRBV12-3/TRBV12-4
CDR3 DNA: TGTGCCAGCAGTCCTGGGACAGCTGGGGTGACTGAAGCTTTCTTT
CDR3 protein: CASSPGTAGVTEAFF

D gene: -
J gene: TRBJ1-2
clone size: -
V gene: TRBV7-2
CDR3 DNA: TGTGCCACGACAGCCCTAAACTATGGCTACACCTTC
CDR3 protein: CATTALNYGYTF

D gene: -
J gene: TRBJ1-2
clone size: -
V gene: TRBV3-1
CDR3 DNA: TGTGCCAGCAGCCCCTCAGTGGGCTATGGCTACACCTTC
CDR3 protein: CASSPSVGYGYTF

D gene: -
J gene: TRBJ1-1
clone size: -
V gene: TRBV2
CDR3 DNA: TGTGCCAGCAGTGACGGTGGAGGGGCCACTGAAGCTTTCTTT
CDR3 protein: CASSDGGGATEAFF

D gene: TRBD1
J gene: TRBJ2-1
clone size: -
V gene: TRBV10-1
CDR3 DNA: TGCGCCAGCAGCGGGGACAGAGGCTCCTACAATGAGCAGTTCTTC
CDR3 protein: CASSGDRGSYNEQFF

D gene: -
J gene: TRBJ2-1
clone size: -
V gene: TRBV12-3/TRBV12-4
CDR3 DNA: TGTGCCAGCAGTTTATACCAGGGCGATGAGCAGTTCTTC
CDR3 protein: CASSLYQGDEQFF

D gene: TRBD2
J gene: TRBJ2-7
clone size: few
V gene: TRBV4-2
CDR3 DNA: TGTGCCAGCAGCCAAGATTCCCACCTAGCGGGGGGGCAGGACGAGCAGTACTTC
CDR3 protein: CASSQDSHLAGGQDEQYF

D gene: TRBD2
J gene: TRBJ2-5
clone size: few
V gene: TRBV5-1
CDR3 DNA: TGCGCCAGCAGCTTGGACCGGGGGGGCCTCGGAGAGACCCAGTACTTC
CDR3 protein: CASSLDRGGLGETQYF

D gene: -
J gene: TRBJ2-7
clone size: few
V gene: TRBV5-1
CDR3 DNA: TGCGCCAGCAGCTTGGCTAGCGACGGGAGATACGAGCAGTACTTC
CDR3 protein: CASSLASDGRYEQYF